This TCR beta chain emerged from a study of identical twins. Worth noting for this clonotype: Its target is unknown.

General study findings and limits: The abundant beta clonotypes from cord blood had fewer insertions, and memory repertoires had none of this. Models predicted less out-of-frame TCR alpha sharing in monozygotic twins than was found.

In TCRdb, the 5' RACE reads were re-called with MiXCR into one record per CDR3 protein. The sample holds roughly 470,000 distinct CDR3 sequences, roughly an eighth seen once. The trim removed 3 bases at V and 1 base at J, leaving 7 bases unmatched. From germline, CDR1 is ENHRY and CDR2 SYGVKD. The CDR3 is 16 amino acids. This sample was also put to use in a study of yellow fever vaccine responses in identical twins.

This sequence originates from a woman between 18 and 29 years old in good health. Input material: CD4+ T cells sorted from blood. The chain has TRBV10-3 and TRBJ1-1, with 8 bases that match TRBD1. The CDR3, as DNA: TGTGCCATCAGTGACCGGGACAGGTCTCCGAACACTGAAGCTTTCTTT. Translation gives CAISDRDRSPNTEAFF.